This TCR beta chain was sequenced during a study of blood T cell repertoires in COVID-19. The data were produced by immunoSEQ multiplex PCR, yet TCRdb's version contains in-frame clones alone and is incomplete. The table lists approximately 31,000 clones, about 89% of them singletons. Looked up from germline, CDR1 is LNHDA and CDR2 is SQIVND (reference sequence). CDR3 size: 14 residues. J gave up 7 bases and V 4 bases, and 4 bases lay outside the gene matches. The TCR was taken from a man between 70 and 80 years old with active COVID-19. Sequencing was done on a sample of peripheral blood. This sequence joins TRBV19 and TRBJ1-6; the match to TRBD1 covers 7 bases. CDR3 nucleotide sequence: TGTGCCAGTAGTAACCGGGACAGCAATTCACCCCTCCACTTT. The encoded protein is CASSNRDSNSPLHF.